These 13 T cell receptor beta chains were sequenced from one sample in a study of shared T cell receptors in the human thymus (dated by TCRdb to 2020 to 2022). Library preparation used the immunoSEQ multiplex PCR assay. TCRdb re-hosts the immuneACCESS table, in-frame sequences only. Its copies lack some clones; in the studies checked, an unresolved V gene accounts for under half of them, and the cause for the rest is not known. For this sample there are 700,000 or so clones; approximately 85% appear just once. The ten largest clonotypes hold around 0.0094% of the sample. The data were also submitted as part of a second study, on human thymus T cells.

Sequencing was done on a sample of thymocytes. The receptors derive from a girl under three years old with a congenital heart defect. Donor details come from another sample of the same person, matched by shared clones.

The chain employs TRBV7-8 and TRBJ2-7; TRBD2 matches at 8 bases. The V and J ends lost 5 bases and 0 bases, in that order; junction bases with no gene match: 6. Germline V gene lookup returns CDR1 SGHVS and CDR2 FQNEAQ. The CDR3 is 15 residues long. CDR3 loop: CASSPRGGSSYEQYF. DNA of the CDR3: TGTGCCAGCAGCCCCCGCGGGGGGAGCTCCTACGAGCAGTACTTC.

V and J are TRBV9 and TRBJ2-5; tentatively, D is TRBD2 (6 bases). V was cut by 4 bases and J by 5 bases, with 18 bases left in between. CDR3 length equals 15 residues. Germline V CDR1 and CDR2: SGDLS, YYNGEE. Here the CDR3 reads CASSSLGGIGETQYF. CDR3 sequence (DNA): TGTGCCAGCAGCTCATTGGGGGGAATTGGGGAGACCCAGTACTTC.

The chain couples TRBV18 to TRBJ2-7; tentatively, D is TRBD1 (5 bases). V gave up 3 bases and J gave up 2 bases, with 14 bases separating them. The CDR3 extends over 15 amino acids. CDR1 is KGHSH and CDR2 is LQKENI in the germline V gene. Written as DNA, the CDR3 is TGTGCCAGCTCACCTAAGGGGATATCACCCTACGAGCAGTACTTC. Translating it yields CASSPKGISPYEQYF.

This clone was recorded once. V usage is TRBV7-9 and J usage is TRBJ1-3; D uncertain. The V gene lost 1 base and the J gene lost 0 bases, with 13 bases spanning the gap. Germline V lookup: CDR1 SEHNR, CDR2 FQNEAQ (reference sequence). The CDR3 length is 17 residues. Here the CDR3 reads CASSLGREGSSGNTIYF. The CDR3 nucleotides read TGTGCCAGCAGCTTAGGAAGGGAGGGAAGCTCTGGAAACACCATATATTTT.

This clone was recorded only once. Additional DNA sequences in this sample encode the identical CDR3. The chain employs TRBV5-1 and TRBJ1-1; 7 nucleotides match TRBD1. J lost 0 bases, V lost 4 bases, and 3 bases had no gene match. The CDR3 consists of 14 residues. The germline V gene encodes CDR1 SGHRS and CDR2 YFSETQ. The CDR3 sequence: CASSLGQVNTEAFF. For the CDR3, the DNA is TGCGCCAGCAGCCTAGGACAGGTGAACACTGAAGCTTTCTTT.

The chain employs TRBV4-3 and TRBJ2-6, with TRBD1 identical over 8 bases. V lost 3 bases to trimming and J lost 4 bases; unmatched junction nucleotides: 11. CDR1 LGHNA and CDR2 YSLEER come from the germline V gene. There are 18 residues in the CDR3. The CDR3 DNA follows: TGCGCCAGCAGCCACAGGACAGGGACCTCCCCCGGGGCCAACGTCCTGACTTTC. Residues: CASSHRTGTSPGANVLTF.

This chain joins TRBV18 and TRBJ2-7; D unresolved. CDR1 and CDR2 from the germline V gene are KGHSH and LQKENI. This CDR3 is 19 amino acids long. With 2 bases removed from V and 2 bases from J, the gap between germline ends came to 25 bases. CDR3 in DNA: TGTGCCAGCTCACCAGGGTTTTCCGCAAACAGTGATGGTCCCTACGAGCAGTACTTC. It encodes CASSPGFSANSDGPYEQYF.

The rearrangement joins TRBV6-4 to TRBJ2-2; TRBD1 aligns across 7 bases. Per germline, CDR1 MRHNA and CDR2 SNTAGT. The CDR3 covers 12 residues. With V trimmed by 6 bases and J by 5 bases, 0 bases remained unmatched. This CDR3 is CASRTGTGELFF. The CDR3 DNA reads TGTGCCAGCAGGACAGGGACCGGGGAGCTGTTTTTT.

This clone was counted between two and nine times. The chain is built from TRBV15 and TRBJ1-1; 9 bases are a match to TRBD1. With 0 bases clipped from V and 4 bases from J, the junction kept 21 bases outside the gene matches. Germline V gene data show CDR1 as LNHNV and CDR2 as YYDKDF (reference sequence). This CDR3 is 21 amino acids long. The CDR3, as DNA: TGTGCCACCAGCAGAGATCGGGGATCGGATAAGACAGGGGGAGGAGGCACTGAAGCTTTCTTT. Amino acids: CATSRDRGSDKTGGGGTEAFF.

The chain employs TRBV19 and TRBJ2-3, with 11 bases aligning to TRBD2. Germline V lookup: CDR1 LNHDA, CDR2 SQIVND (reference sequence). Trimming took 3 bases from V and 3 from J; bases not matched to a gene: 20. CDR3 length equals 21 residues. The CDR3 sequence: CASSMGLVAGGPRERTDTQYF. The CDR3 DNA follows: TGTGCCAGTAGTATGGGGTTGGTAGCGGGGGGGCCAAGGGAGCGGACAGATACGCAGTATTTT.

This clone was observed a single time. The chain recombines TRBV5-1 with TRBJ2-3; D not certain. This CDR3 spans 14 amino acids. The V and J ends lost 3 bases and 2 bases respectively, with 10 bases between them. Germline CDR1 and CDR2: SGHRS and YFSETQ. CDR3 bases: TGCGCCAGCAGCTGTCTAGGATACACAGATACGCAGTATTTT. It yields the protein CASSCLGYTDTQYF.

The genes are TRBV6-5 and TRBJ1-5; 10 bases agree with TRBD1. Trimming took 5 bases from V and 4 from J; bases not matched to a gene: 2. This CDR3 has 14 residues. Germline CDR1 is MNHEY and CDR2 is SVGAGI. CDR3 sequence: CASSRTGGNQPQHF. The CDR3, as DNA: TGTGCCAGCAGTCGGACAGGGGGAAATCAGCCCCAGCATTTT.

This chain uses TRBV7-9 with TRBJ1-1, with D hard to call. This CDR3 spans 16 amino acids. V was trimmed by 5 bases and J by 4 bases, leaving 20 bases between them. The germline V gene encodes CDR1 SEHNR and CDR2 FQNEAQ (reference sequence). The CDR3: CASSLPAGKRVTEAFF. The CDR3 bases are TGTGCCAGCAGCCTCCCTGCGGGGAAAAGGGTCACTGAAGCTTTCTTT.